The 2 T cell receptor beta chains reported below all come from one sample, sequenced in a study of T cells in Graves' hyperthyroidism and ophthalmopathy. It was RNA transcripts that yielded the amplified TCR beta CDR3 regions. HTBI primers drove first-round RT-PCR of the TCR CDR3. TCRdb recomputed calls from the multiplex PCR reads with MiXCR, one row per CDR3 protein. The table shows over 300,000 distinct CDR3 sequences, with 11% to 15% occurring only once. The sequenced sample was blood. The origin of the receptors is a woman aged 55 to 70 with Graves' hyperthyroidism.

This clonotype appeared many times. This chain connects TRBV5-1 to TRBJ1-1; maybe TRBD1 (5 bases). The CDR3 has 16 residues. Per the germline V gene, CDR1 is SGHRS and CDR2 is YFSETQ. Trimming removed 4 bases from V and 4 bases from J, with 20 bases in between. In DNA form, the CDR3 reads TGCGCCAGCAGCCCTATCGGGACCGTTTTGAGCACTGAAGCTTTCTTT. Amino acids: CASSPIGTVLSTEAFF. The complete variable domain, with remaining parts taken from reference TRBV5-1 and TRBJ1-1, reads KAGVTQTPRYLIKTRGQQVTLSCSPISGHRSVSWYQQTPGQGLQFLFEYFSETQRNKGNFPGRFSGRQFSNSRSEMNVSTLELGDSALYLCASSPIGTVLSTEAFFGQGTRLTVV.

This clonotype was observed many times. CDR3 loop: CASSLGGFGLGTDTQYF. Written as DNA, the CDR3 is TGTGCCAGCAGTTTAGGGGGCTTCGGTCTGGGCACAGATACGCAGTATTTT. V and J are TRBV12-3 or TRBV12-4 and TRBJ2-3, with D tentatively TRBD1 (5 bases). The CDR3 is made up of 17 amino acids. Trimming left V 1 base short and J 1 base short, with 15 bases between.